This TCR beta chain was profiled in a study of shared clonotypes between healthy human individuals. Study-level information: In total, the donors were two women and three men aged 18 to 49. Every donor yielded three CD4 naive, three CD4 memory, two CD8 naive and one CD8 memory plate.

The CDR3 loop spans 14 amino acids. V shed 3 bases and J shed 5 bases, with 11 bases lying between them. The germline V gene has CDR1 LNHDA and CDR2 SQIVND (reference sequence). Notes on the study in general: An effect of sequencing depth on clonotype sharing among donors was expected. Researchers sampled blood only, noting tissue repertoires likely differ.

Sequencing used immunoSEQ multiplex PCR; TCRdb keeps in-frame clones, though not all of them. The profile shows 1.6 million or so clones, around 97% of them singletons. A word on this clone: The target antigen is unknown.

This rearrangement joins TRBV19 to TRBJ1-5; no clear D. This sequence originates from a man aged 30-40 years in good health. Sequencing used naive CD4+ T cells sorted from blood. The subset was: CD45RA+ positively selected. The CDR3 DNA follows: TGTGCCAGTAGTATCCCGAGAAGGGATCAGCCCCAGCATTTT. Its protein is CASSIPRRDQPQHF.